This T cell receptor (beta chain) was recorded in a study of T cells after yellow fever vaccination. Study-level information: Low-cell-number fractions were prepared with SMART-Seq v4 Ultra Low Input.

It was through 5'RACE template switching that TCR cDNA was made, with a universal primer site and UMIs added. TCRdb itself ran the 5' RACE reads through MiXCR, one entry per CDR3 protein. There are 240,000 or so distinct CDR3 sequences in the sample; about 7% occur only once, and about 0.85% lies in the top ten. At least ten counts were recorded for this clonotype. Its target is unknown. Study conclusions and caveats: High-abundance clonotypes from the bulk population could contaminate FACS-sorted repertoires.

Trimming left V 2 bases short and J 1 base short, with 7 bases between. Germline-derived CDR1 and CDR2 are GTSNPN and SVGIG (reference sequence). This CDR3 is 13 amino acids long. The receptor comes from a young man who received the YFV17D yellow fever vaccine. The sequences come from CD4+ T cells sorted from PBMCs, collected 15 days after the yellow fever booster vaccination. The chain is built from TRBV30 and TRBJ2-3; D is uncertain. CDR3 residues: CAWSWSGTDTQYF. DNA for the CDR3: TGTGCCTGGAGTTGGAGCGGCACAGATACGCAGTATTTT.